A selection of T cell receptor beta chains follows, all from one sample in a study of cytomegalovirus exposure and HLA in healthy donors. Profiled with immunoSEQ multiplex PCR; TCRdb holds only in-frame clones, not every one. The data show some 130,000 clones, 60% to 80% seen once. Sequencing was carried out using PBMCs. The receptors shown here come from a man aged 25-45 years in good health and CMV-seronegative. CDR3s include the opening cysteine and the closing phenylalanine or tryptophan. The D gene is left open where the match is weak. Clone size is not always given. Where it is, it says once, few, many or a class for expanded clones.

cdr3_nt: TGTGCCAGCAGCTTGGTCGGGGGGTCTCTCTCCTACGAGCAGTACTTC
cdr3_aa: CASSLVGGSLSYEQYF
clone_size: .
j_call: TRBJ2-7
v_call: TRBV5-4
d_call: TRBD2

cdr3_nt: TGTGCCAGCAGTTATGACTCGGGACAAACTTACGAGCAGTACTTC
cdr3_aa: CASSYDSGQTYEQYF
clone_size: .
j_call: TRBJ2-7
v_call: TRBV6-9
d_call: .

cdr3_nt: TGTGCCAGCAGTGAACTTGAGATGTACACCGGGGAGCTGTTTTTT
cdr3_aa: CASSELEMYTGELFF
clone_size: .
j_call: TRBJ2-2
v_call: TRBV6-1
d_call: .

cdr3_nt: TGCGCCAGCAGTCCAGGGGGAAGCAATCAGCCCCAGCATTTT
cdr3_aa: CASSPGGSNQPQHF
clone_size: few
j_call: TRBJ1-5
v_call: TRBV5-1
d_call: TRBD1

cdr3_nt: TGTGCCAGCACCCCGGGGGACAGTGGCTTCGAGCAGTACTTC
cdr3_aa: CASTPGDSGFEQYF
clone_size: .
j_call: TRBJ2-7
v_call: TRBV6-5
d_call: .

cdr3_nt: TGTGCCAGCAGACAGAGCTCTGGAAACACCATATATTTT
cdr3_aa: CASRQSSGNTIYF
clone_size: .
j_call: TRBJ1-3
v_call: TRBV7-9
d_call: .

cdr3_nt: TGTGCCAGCAGCCGGAGGGGCACCGGGGAGCTGTTTTTT
cdr3_aa: CASSRRGTGELFF
clone_size: once
j_call: TRBJ2-2
v_call: TRBV11-3
d_call: .

cdr3_nt: TGCGCCAGCAGCCTAGGACAGGGCCCCTATGGCTACACCTTC
cdr3_aa: CASSLGQGPYGYTF
clone_size: .
j_call: TRBJ1-2
v_call: TRBV5-1
d_call: TRBD1

cdr3_nt: TGTGCCAGCATCGGGGCGGACAGGACGTCCGACGAGCAGTACTTC
cdr3_aa: CASIGADRTSDEQYF
clone_size: .
j_call: TRBJ2-7
v_call: TRBV28
d_call: TRBD1

cdr3_nt: TGTGCCAGCAGTTTAGCAGGGATTAGCTCCTACGAGCAGTACTTC
cdr3_aa: CASSLAGISSYEQYF
clone_size: once
j_call: TRBJ2-7
v_call: TRBV28
d_call: .

cdr3_nt: TGTGCTACAGGGGGCCTCTCTGGAAACACCATATATTTT
cdr3_aa: CATGGLSGNTIYF
clone_size: once
j_call: TRBJ1-3
v_call: TRBV30
d_call: TRBD1

cdr3_nt: TGTGCCAGCAGTTTATGGACAGGGGGCGCCAAAAACATTCAGTACTTC
cdr3_aa: CASSLWTGGAKNIQYF
clone_size: few
j_call: TRBJ2-4
v_call: TRBV28
d_call: TRBD1

cdr3_nt: TGTGCCAGCAGAATAACTGGGGGAGGGCAGTACTTC
cdr3_aa: CASRITGGGQYF
clone_size: .
j_call: TRBJ2-7
v_call: TRBV2
d_call: .

cdr3_nt: TGTGCCAGCAGCTTTCGGCTTAGCGGGATCTACGAGCAGTACTTC
cdr3_aa: CASSFRLSGIYEQYF
clone_size: .
j_call: TRBJ2-7
v_call: TRBV7-8
d_call: TRBD2

cdr3_nt: TGTTCCAGCAGCTTAGTAGGAGTCTACGAGCAGTACTTC
cdr3_aa: CSSSLVGVYEQYF
clone_size: .
j_call: TRBJ2-7
v_call: TRBV7-9
d_call: .

cdr3_nt: TGTGCCAGCTCACCACCTCTAGTCTACGAGCAGTACTTC
cdr3_aa: CASSPPLVYEQYF
clone_size: .
j_call: TRBJ2-7
v_call: TRBV18
d_call: .

cdr3_nt: TGTGCCAGCAGTCGGAACTTTGGAGGCACAGATACGCAGTATTTT
cdr3_aa: CASSRNFGGTDTQYF
clone_size: .
j_call: TRBJ2-3
v_call: TRBV27
d_call: .

cdr3_nt: TGTGCCAGCAGCGTAGACGGGGATAGCAATCAGCCCCAGCATTTT
cdr3_aa: CASSVDGDSNQPQHF
clone_size: .
j_call: TRBJ1-5
v_call: TRBV9
d_call: .

cdr3_nt: TGTGCCAGCAGCCTAGGCGGCTATGGCTACACCTTC
cdr3_aa: CASSLGGYGYTF
clone_size: few
j_call: TRBJ1-2
v_call: TRBV6-5
d_call: .

cdr3_nt: TGTGCCAGCAGTCAATCCGGGAACTACGAGCAGTACTTC
cdr3_aa: CASSQSGNYEQYF
clone_size: few
j_call: TRBJ2-7
v_call: TRBV28
d_call: .

cdr3_nt: TGTGCCAGCGAAAGGGGGCTCAGTGAAAAACTGTTTTTT
cdr3_aa: CASERGLSEKLFF
clone_size: few
j_call: TRBJ1-4
v_call: TRBV2
d_call: TRBD1

cdr3_nt: TGCGCCAGCAGCTTGGGAACAGGACCAGTTGGGGGCTACACCTTC
cdr3_aa: CASSLGTGPVGGYTF
clone_size: .
j_call: TRBJ1-2
v_call: TRBV5-1
d_call: .

cdr3_nt: TGTGCCAGCAGCCCTTTTAGGAACACTGAAGCTTTCTTT
cdr3_aa: CASSPFRNTEAFF
clone_size: .
j_call: TRBJ1-1
v_call: TRBV7-7
d_call: .

cdr3_nt: TGTGCCAGCAGTGGTAGCGGAGGCCTCGGGCAGTACTTC
cdr3_aa: CASSGSGGLGQYF
clone_size: .
j_call: TRBJ2-7
v_call: TRBV27
d_call: .

cdr3_nt: TGTGCCAGCAGTGCCGGACTAGCGAGAACCGGGGAGCTGTTTTTT
cdr3_aa: CASSAGLARTGELFF
clone_size: .
j_call: TRBJ2-2
v_call: TRBV6-1
d_call: TRBD2